The clone carrying this T cell receptor (beta chain) was counted between two and nine times. This sample's TCRbeta library carried unique molecular identifier barcodes. From the PCR reads, TCRdb called clonotypes with MiXCR, one entry per CDR3 protein. The sample records about 540,000 distinct CDR3 sequences, around 16% being singletons. This record belongs to a study of T-cell reconstitution after alpha-beta-depleted transplantation in children. J lost 4 bases, V lost 6 bases, and 9 bases had no gene match. The CDR3 loop spans 15 amino acids. Germline CDR1 is SGHRS and CDR2 is YFSETQ. This specimen was PBMCs from the stem cell graft donor, taken from the stem cell graft. This rearrangement joins TRBV5-1 to TRBJ2-3; 9 bases match TRBD2. This sequence was found in a human donor who donated a stem cell graft to a child with acute lymphoblastic leukemia. CDR3 protein: CASTISGSDADTQYF. In DNA form, the CDR3 reads TGCGCCAGCACCATTAGCGGGAGTGATGCAGATACGCAGTATTTT.